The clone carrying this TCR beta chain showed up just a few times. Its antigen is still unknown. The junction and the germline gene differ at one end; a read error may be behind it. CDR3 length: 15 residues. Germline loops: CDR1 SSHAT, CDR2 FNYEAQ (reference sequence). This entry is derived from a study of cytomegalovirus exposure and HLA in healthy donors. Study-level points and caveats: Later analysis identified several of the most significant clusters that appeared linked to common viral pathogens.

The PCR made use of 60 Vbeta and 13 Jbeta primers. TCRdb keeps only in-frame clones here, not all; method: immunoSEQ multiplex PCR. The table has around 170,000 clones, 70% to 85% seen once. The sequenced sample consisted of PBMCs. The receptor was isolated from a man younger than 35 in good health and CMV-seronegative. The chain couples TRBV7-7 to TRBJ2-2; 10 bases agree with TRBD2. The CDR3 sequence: CASSPSGRGTGELFF. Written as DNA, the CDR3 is TGTGCTAGCAGCCCAAGCGGGAGGGGGACCGGGGAGCTGTTTTTT.